Below, one TCR beta chain is given with its context. Its cognate antigen has yet to be identified. No quality values exist for individual bases; no much larger clone is one base distant. This record comes from a study of blood T cell repertoires in COVID-19 (TCRdb year 2020). About the full investigation: The collaborator samples originated in the United States, Italy and Spain and spanned the acute and convalescent phases of COVID-19. The samples were drawn from two sources: the first 160 participants of the ongoing ImmuneRACE study, and 1,000 to 1,500 subjects contributed by 6 global collaborators. Deeply sampled blood TCRbeta repertoires from subjects exposed to, actively infected with, or recovered from COVID-19 were included in the dataset. The sample metadata nearly always contained a de-identified subject ID, COVID-19 status, age in years and sex. A freely available public database, intended as a resource for researchers studying the immune response to SARS-CoV-2, is where the repertoires were released. Where available, HLA class I and class II types were taken from metadata supplied by the sample provider and were not determined by assay-based typing. The material from the prospective study consisted of cDNA or gDNA derived from T cells, B-cell-depleted T cells, or PBMCs. Summary of the overall study and its limitations: The quantity of clinical and demographic metadata differed by source and by participant and was supplied without curation.

V and J are truncated by 4 bases and 1 base respectively, leaving an intervening sequence of 16 bases. From a lookup of the germline V gene, CDR1 and CDR2 are SGHDT and YYEEEE. The CDR3, cysteine through phenylalanine, is 16 amino acids long. The only DNA kept is the CDR3, 48 bases in frame from the first base. TCRbeta CDR3 regions were amplified from genomic DNA by means of the immunoSEQ Assay, a bias-controlled multiplex PCR. In the original analysis: The number of nucleated cells in each sample was estimated by amplification of reference gene primers within the assay. To quantify the absolute abundance of each unique TCRbeta CDR3 rearrangement, sequence reads were collapsed and filtered. Productive Simpson clonality was computed per sample as the square root of Simpson's diversity index over productive rearrangements. TCRdb stores this immuneACCESS table with in-frame sequences only. Part of the clones is absent; in the studies checked, under half of the shortfall reflects unresolved V genes, and no reason is known for the rest. The V and J calls and clone size come from that table; D and trimming were worked out from the DNA. This sample holds 110,000 or so clones; approximately 92% were observed only once. In total, the top ten clones hold around 30% of the sample.

Whole blood was collected in K2EDTA tubes by collaborating institutions according to the institutions' own protocols. Collaborator samples were shipped for TCRbeta analysis as frozen whole blood, isolated PBMCs, or DNA extracted from either sample type. This receptor chain uses TRBV5-6 and TRBJ2-3, with the D gene too uncertain to name. This receptor was identified in a man in his 70s with active or convalescent COVID-19. The specimen sequenced was peripheral blood. The nucleotides read TGTGCCAGCAGCCCACCCATGCTAGTAGGCACAGATACGCAGTATTTT. It translates as CASSPPMLVGTDTQYF.